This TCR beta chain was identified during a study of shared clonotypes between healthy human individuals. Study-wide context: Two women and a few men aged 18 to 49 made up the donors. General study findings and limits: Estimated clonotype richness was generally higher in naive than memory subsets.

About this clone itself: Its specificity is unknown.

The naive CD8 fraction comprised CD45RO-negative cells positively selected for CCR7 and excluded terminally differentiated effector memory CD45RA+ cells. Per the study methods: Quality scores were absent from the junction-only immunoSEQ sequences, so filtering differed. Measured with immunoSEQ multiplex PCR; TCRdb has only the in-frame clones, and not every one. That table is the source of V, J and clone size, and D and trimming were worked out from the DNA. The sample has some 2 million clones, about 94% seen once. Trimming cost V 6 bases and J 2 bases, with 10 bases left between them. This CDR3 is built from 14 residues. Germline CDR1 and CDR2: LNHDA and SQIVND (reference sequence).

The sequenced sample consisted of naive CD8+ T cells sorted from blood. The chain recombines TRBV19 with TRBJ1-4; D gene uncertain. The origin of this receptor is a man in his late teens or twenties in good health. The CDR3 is CASSPLGTNEKLFF. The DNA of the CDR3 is TGTGCCAGTAGCCCCCTCGGGACTAATGAAAAACTGTTTTTT.